This T cell receptor (beta chain) was obtained from a study of graft-versus-host responses after intestinal transplantation. Turning to this clone: The antigen is not known.

Unmatched junction bases numbered 10, after V lost 0 bases and J lost 6 bases. This CDR3 region has 17 residues. Per germline, CDR1 LGHNA and CDR2 YNFKEQ. Sequencing was performed with immunoSEQ multiplex PCR; in TCRdb, only in-frame clones are kept and a portion is missing. The sample includes 80,000 to 100,000 clones, more than 85% of them seen just once. The sequencing here drew on unstimulated CD4+ T cells sorted from spleen or lymph node cells, taken before intestinal transplant. The sequence came from a human donor who received an intestinal transplant. J is TRBJ2-3 and V is TRBV4-2; 9 nucleotides agree with TRBD1. The CDR3 bases are TGTGCCAGCAGCCAAGAGCGCCGGGACAGGGCGTTGGATACGCAGTATTTT. It specifies CASSQERRDRALDTQYF.